One and the same sample provided the 25 T cell receptor beta chains below, sequenced in a study of regulatory T cells in long-lasting Graves disease. Assembly of TCR beta libraries relied on iRepertoire HTBI primers together with Arm-PCR of CDR3 regions. TCRdb independently ran MiXCR on the multiplex PCR reads; one entry per CDR3 protein. In the table there are roughly 450,000 distinct CDR3 sequences, 23% of which are singletons. Time point: persistent/refractory GD, antithyroid drugs over 5 years with positive TRAb. After RNA was extracted from PBMCs, the TCR library was made from it. Sequencing was performed on peripheral blood mononuclear cells (PBMCs), taken when the disease was refractory, from a patient treated with antithyroid drugs. Receptor source: a female donor with Graves disease.

In its sample, this clonotype was seen many times. The chain employs TRBV7-2 and TRBJ2-5; TRBD2 matches at 13 bases. The CDR3 covers 16 residues. V shed 2 bases, J shed 5 bases, and the junction held 5 bases outside the gene matches. CDR1 is SGHTA, CDR2 FQGNSA, per germline. The CDR3 nucleotides are TGTGCCAGCAGCTTAAGACTAGCGGGAGGCTGGGAGACCCAGTACTTC. Translated: CASSLRLAGGWETQYF. Combining the CDR3 with reference TRBV7-2 and TRBJ2-5 gives the whole variable domain GAGVSQSPSNKVTEKGKDVELRCDPISGHTALYWYRQSLGQGLEFLIYFQGNSAPDKSGLPSDRFSAERTGGSVSTLTIQRTQQEDSAVYLCASSLRLAGGWETQYFGPGTRLLVL.

This clonotype was recorded at least ten times. A junction end diverges from the germline sequence, so it may reflect a read error. This chain links TRBV2 with TRBJ1-5; unclear D gene. The V gene's germline CDR1 is SNHLY and CDR2 FYNNEI. The CDR3 is made up of 14 amino acids. CDR3 nucleotides: TGTGCCAGCAGTGAAGACGGACCCTATCAACCCCAGCATTTT. Translating gives CASSEDGPYQPQHF.

In its sample, this clonotype was seen many times. The rearrangement uses TRBV2 and TRBJ1-4; tentatively, D is TRBD1 (5 bases). This CDR3 contains 14 residues. V was shortened by 2 bases and J by 8 bases, with 12 bases between the two germline ends. Germline CDR1 reads SNHLY; CDR2 reads FYNNEI. The CDR3 nucleotides are TGTGCCAGCAGTGAATTAGGGGTGCGGGAAAAACTGTTTTTT. It is translated as CASSELGVREKLFF.

This clonotype was detected only once. This sequence may be a read error, since a much larger clone differs from it by one base. The CDR3 does not end in the conserved phenylalanine or tryptophan, so this is likely a read error. The chain carries TRBV11-2 and TRBJ2-7; perhaps TRBD2 as D (6 bases). V lost 1 base and J 3 bases, leaving 10 bases between the germline ends. Germline CDR1 reads SGHAT; CDR2 reads FQNNGV. The CDR3 is 14 residues long. The CDR3 DNA sequence: TGTGCCAGCAGCTTAGCGGGAGTCTTCTACGAGCAGTACCTC. Protein product: CASSLAGVFYEQYL.

This clonotype was detected a few times. The chain couples TRBV5-1 to TRBJ1-2, with D hard to call. From germline, CDR1 is SGHRS and CDR2 YFSETQ. The CDR3 is 15 amino acids. Trimming cost V 0 bases and J 2 bases, with 11 bases left between them. The CDR3 is CASSLENGRNYGYTF. CDR3 nucleotides: TGCGCCAGCAGCTTGGAGAACGGACGGAACTATGGCTACACCTTC. Full variable domain (outside the CDR3, taken from reference TRBV5-1 and TRBJ1-2): KAGVTQTPRYLIKTRGQQVTLSCSPISGHRSVSWYQQTPGQGLQFLFEYFSETQRNKGNFPGRFSGRQFSNSRSEMNVSTLELGDSALYLCASSLENGRNYGYTFGSGTRLTVV.

This clonotype was counted between two and nine times. V usage is TRBV5-8 and J usage is TRBJ1-5; 7 bases fit TRBD1. Germline CDR1 is SGHTS and CDR2 is YDEGEE. The CDR3 is 16 amino acids. Trimming took 4 bases from V and 9 from J; bases not matched to a gene: 16. The CDR3 sequence is CASSPSGPGGSRPQHF. The CDR3 DNA reads as TGTGCCAGCAGCCCCTCGGGCCCAGGGGGGTCTAGGCCCCAGCATTTT.

This clonotype was found many times. This chain connects TRBV12-3 or TRBV12-4 to TRBJ1-2; D is perhaps TRBD1 (5 bases). This CDR3 spans 15 amino acids. V gave up 7 bases and J gave up 7 bases, with 22 bases separating them. CDR3 in amino acids: CASTMSQSTGAGYTF. The CDR3 DNA sequence: TGTGCCAGCACCATGTCCCAATCTACAGGAGCTGGCTACACCTTC.

This clonotype was detected many times. The chain is built from TRBV24-1 and TRBJ2-5; 9 bases agree with TRBD1. Germline V gene data show CDR1 as KGHDR and CDR2 as SFDVKD. The trim removed 4 bases at V and 5 bases at J, leaving 7 bases unmatched. The CDR3 is 15 amino acids. The CDR3 here is CATSDQTGGRETQYF. The CDR3 DNA reads as TGTGCCACCAGTGACCAGACAGGGGGTCGGGAGACCCAGTACTTC.

This chain links TRBV6-2 or TRBV6-3 with TRBJ2-2; tentatively, D is TRBD2 (5 bases). Between the trimmed V and J ends, which lost 7 bases and 4 bases, there was a span of 16 bases. Germline-derived CDR1 and CDR2 are MNHEY and SVGEGT. This CDR3 comprises 15 residues. This CDR3 reads CASTFLMEATGELFF. The CDR3 bases are TGTGCCAGCACCTTTCTCATGGAGGCCACCGGGGAGCTGTTTTTT.

The chain couples TRBV9 to TRBJ2-7, with 9 positions matching TRBD2. The V gene's germline CDR1 is SGDLS and CDR2 YYNGEE. The CDR3 length is 15 residues. V shed 0 bases and J 4 bases; nucleotides not matched to a gene: 5. This chain's CDR3 is CASSVGAGGRYEQYF. The CDR3 region has the DNA TGTGCCAGCAGCGTAGGAGCGGGAGGCAGATACGAGCAGTACTTC.

This clonotype appeared many times. The J gene is TRBJ2-5, the V gene TRBV20-1, with 10 bases lining up with TRBD2. The CDR3 consists of 14 residues. CDR1 DFQATT and CDR2 SNEGSKA come from the germline V gene (reference sequence). Trimming took 5 bases from V and 4 from J; bases not matched to a gene: 7. The CDR3 loop reads CSAQKREGSETQYF. The CDR3 DNA reads as TGCAGTGCTCAGAAGCGGGAGGGCTCAGAGACCCAGTACTTC.

DNA of the CDR3: TGCAGCGTCCTAAGCGGGGCGTCCTACGAGCAGTACTTC. This encodes CSVLSGASYEQYF. The V call is TRBV29-1, the J call TRBJ2-7; 7 bases are a match to TRBD2. Germline V CDR1 and CDR2: SQVTM, ANQGSEA. V lost 6 bases and J lost 1; bases outside the gene matches: 6. This CDR3 is 13 amino acids long.

CDR3 region: CSARYGEEGYTF. The CDR3 DNA follows: TGCAGTGCCCGGTACGGGGAGGAAGGCTACACCTTC. The V call is TRBV20-1, the J call TRBJ1-2; no clear D gene. Trimming cost V 6 bases and J 8 bases, with 16 bases left between them. CDR3 size: 12 residues. CDR1 is DFQATT and CDR2 is SNEGSKA in the germline V gene (reference sequence).

This clonotype was observed many times. The chain couples TRBV19 to TRBJ2-5, with D maybe TRBD1 (5 bases). Trimming pared 7 bases from V and 2 bases from J, leaving 14 bases between. The CDR3 has 14 amino acids. Per germline, CDR1 LNHDA and CDR2 SQIVND (reference sequence). CDR3 sequence: CASKDKNGQETQYF. CDR3 in DNA: TGTGCCAGTAAGGACAAAAATGGACAAGAGACCCAGTACTTC.

The gene calls are TRBV29-1 and TRBJ2-7; D might be TRBD2 (5 bases). The length of the CDR3 is 11 residues. CDR1 is SQVTM, CDR2 ANQGSEA, per germline. V lost 7 bases and J lost 6, with 13 bases in between. The CDR3 sequence is CSAHLAREQYF. The CDR3 DNA sequence: TGCAGCGCTCATTTAGCGCGCGAGCAGTACTTC.

The rearrangement links TRBV20-1 to TRBJ2-7; 7 bases are a match to TRBD2. Germline V gives CDR1 DFQATT, CDR2 SNEGSKA (reference sequence). CDR3 length equals 14 residues. The ends lost 3 bases at V and 3 bases at J; junction bases unmatched: 8. The CDR3 sequence is CSASTREADYEQYF. CDR3 sequence (DNA): TGCAGTGCTAGTACCCGGGAGGCCGACTACGAGCAGTACTTC.

This clonotype was observed a handful of times. The gene calls are TRBV5-1 and TRBJ1-1, with D perhaps matching TRBD1 (6 bases). Germline V gene sequence: CDR1 SGHRS, CDR2 YFSETQ. There are 14 residues in the CDR3. Trimming removed 2 bases at V and 1 base at J, with 9 bases between. The CDR3 coding sequence is TGCGCCAGCAGCTTTGACAGGCCGAACACTGAAGCTTTCTTT. Residues: CASSFDRPNTEAFF.

This clonotype has just a few counts. The chain employs TRBV20-1 and TRBJ2-3; 13 nucleotides line up with TRBD2. The germline gives CDR1 DFQATT, CDR2 SNEGSKA (reference sequence). The CDR3 consists of 15 residues. The trim removed 6 bases at V and 5 bases at J, leaving 8 bases unmatched. CDR3 nucleotide sequence: TGCAGTGCCGGACTAGCGGGAGATCCTCGAGATACGCAGTATTTT. Residues: CSAGLAGDPRDTQYF.

The chain couples TRBV5-5 to TRBJ2-7; unclear D gene. The CDR3 runs 15 residues. The V gene lost 0 bases and the J gene lost 2 bases, with 12 bases spanning the gap. The germline gives CDR1 SGHKS, CDR2 YYEKEE (reference sequence). As DNA, the CDR3 is TGTGCCAGCAGCTTGGCCGACGACGGTGCCTACGAGCAGTACTTC. Translated: CASSLADDGAYEQYF.

This clonotype has ten or more counts. The CDR3 here is CSAREASGRPAYEQYF. The CDR3 coding sequence is TGCAGTGCTAGAGAGGCTAGCGGGAGGCCTGCCTACGAGCAGTACTTC. The rearrangement joins TRBV20-1 to TRBJ2-7, with 11 bases that match TRBD2. The germline V gene has CDR1 DFQATT and CDR2 SNEGSKA (reference sequence). Germline trimming cut 0 bases from V and 2 bases from J; bases unmatched to any gene: 6. The CDR3 has 16 amino acids.

This clonotype turned up a few times. The chain carries TRBV7-2 and TRBJ1-2; D gene unclear. The CDR3 loop spans 15 amino acids. With 1 base removed from V and 4 bases from J, the gap between germline ends came to 13 bases. Germline V lookup: CDR1 SGHTA, CDR2 FQGNSA. Here the CDR3 reads CASSLGPASSYGYTF. Here the CDR3 DNA reads TGTGCCAGCAGCTTAGGCCCAGCTAGCTCCTATGGCTACACCTTC.

This CDR3 is CASSQEQGHEKLFF. The CDR3 region has the DNA TGCGCCAGCAGCCAAGAACAGGGCCATGAAAAACTGTTTTTT. V usage is TRBV4-1 and J usage is TRBJ1-4; TRBD1 might be the D (6 bases). Trimming left V 0 bases short and J 6 bases short, with 8 bases between. The CDR3 spans 14 residues. The germline CDR1 and CDR2 sequences are MGHRA and YSYEKL.

This rearrangement joins TRBV24-1 to TRBJ2-5, with 9 bases identical to TRBD1. V lost 4 bases and J lost 2; bases outside the gene matches: 10. The CDR3 extends over 17 amino acids. Germline CDR1 KGHDR, CDR2 SFDVKD. CDR3 nucleotide sequence: TGTGCCACCAGTGAGCACAGGGGGCGCCAGGGTCAAGAGACCCAGTACTTC. This sequence encodes CATSEHRGRQGQETQYF.

This clonotype has a count of ten or more. The chain combines TRBV7-9 with TRBJ2-7, with TRBD1 matching 9 bases. This CDR3 has 14 residues. V trimming: 3 bases; J trimming: 5 bases; junction bases outside the gene matches: 5. Germline CDR1 reads SEHNR; CDR2 reads FQNEAQ (reference sequence). The CDR3 region is CASSLDRGSDEQYF. The CDR3 DNA follows: TGTGCCAGCAGCTTGGACAGGGGTAGCGACGAGCAGTACTTC. Combining the CDR3 with reference TRBV7-9 and TRBJ2-7 gives the whole variable domain DTGVSQNPRHKITKRGQNVTFRCDPISEHNRLYWYRQTLGQGPEFLTYFQNEAQLEKSRLLSDRFSAERPKGSFSTLEIQRTEQGDSAMYLCASSLDRGSDEQYFGPGTRLTVT.

V gene TRBV28 combines with J gene TRBJ1-2; D gene ambiguous. V lost 7 bases to trimming and J lost 2 bases, with 11 bases between them. The germline V gene encodes CDR1 MDHEN and CDR2 SYDVKM. This CDR3 spans 13 amino acids. The CDR3 DNA is TGTGCCAGCACCCTATTGGGCAACTATGGCTACACCTTC. It specifies CASTLLGNYGYTF.